This TCR beta chain was identified during a study of shared clonotypes between healthy human individuals. The overall study: Donors were a couple of women and a few men aged 18 to 49.

Trimming stripped 0 bases from V and 1 base from J, with 12 bases between. Germline-derived CDR1 and CDR2 are SGHRS and YFSETQ. The CDR3 contains 16 residues. Only in-frame clones appear in the TCRdb table, and some are missing; sequencing was by immunoSEQ multiplex PCR. The sample has some 2,400,000 clones; under 97% are singletons. The sequenced sample was naive CD4+ T cells sorted from blood. Subset indicated: CD45RA+ positively selected. The gene calls are TRBV5-1 and TRBJ2-3; D might be TRBD2 (6 bases). The TCR originated in a man aged 18 to 30 in good health. The CDR3 is CASSLEGASGTDTQYF. The CDR3 region has the DNA TGCGCCAGCAGCTTGGAAGGGGCTAGCGGCACAGATACGCAGTATTTT.